Each of the 17 T cell receptor beta chains below was sequenced from the same sample in a study of OX40 agonist ivuxolimab in advanced cancers. Generated by immunoSEQ multiplex PCR, the TCRdb table keeps only in-frame clones and is missing some. The sample lists tens of thousands of clones, about 81% occurring once. Sequencing used CD4+ or CD8+ T cells sorted from blood, obtained in a trial of the OX40 agonist ivuxolimab. All receptors derive from an adult with an advanced solid tumor such as melanoma, head and neck, liver or kidney cancer.

A few counts support this clone. For the CDR3, the DNA is TGTGCCAGCAGTCAACAGGGACCCGGTGGCTACACCTTC. Translated, it gives CASSQQGPGGYTF. The chain has TRBV28 and TRBJ1-2; TRBD1 might be the D (6 bases). This CDR3 comprises 13 residues. Germline lookup yields CDR1 MDHEN and CDR2 SYDVKM. V gave up 5 bases and J gave up 7 bases, with 14 bases separating them.

The chain links TRBV10-1 to TRBJ2-1; maybe TRBD1 (6 bases). V was cut by 2 bases and J by 5 bases, with 16 bases left in between. The CDR3 totals 16 residues. In germline, CDR1 is WNHNN, CDR2 SYGVQD (reference sequence). Here the CDR3 reads CASSEVLQGEDNEQFF. In DNA, the CDR3 is TGCGCCAGCAGTGAGGTTTTACAGGGTGAAGACAATGAGCAGTTCTTC.

A single count supports this clone. The chain has TRBV7-9 and TRBJ2-1, with 7 nucleotides matching TRBD1. The germline V gene encodes CDR1 SEHNR and CDR2 FQNEAQ (reference sequence). The V gene end was trimmed by 6 bases and the J gene end by 4 bases; junction bases not matched to a gene: 6. This CDR3 is 14 amino acids long. CDR3 loop: CASRSTGQYNEQFF. The DNA of the CDR3 is TGTGCCAGCAGATCGACAGGGCAATACAATGAGCAGTTCTTC.

The V and J genes are TRBV27 and TRBJ1-1, with 10 bases matching TRBD1. J gave up 7 bases and V 6 bases, and 5 bases lay outside the gene matches. Germline V gives CDR1 MNHEY, CDR2 SMNVEV (reference sequence). This CDR3 contains 13 residues. CDR3 amino acids: CASRRQGANEAFF. DNA of the CDR3: TGTGCCAGCAGGCGACAGGGGGCAAATGAAGCTTTCTTT.

The chain employs TRBV4-1 and TRBJ1-5; maybe TRBD1 (5 bases). The CDR3 consists of 14 residues. The V end was cut by 4 bases, the J end by 4 bases, with 11 bases between. The germline V gene has CDR1 MGHRA and CDR2 YSYEKL. The DNA of the CDR3 is TGCGCCAGCAGCCCCGGCCGGGGGAATCAGCCCCAGCATTTT. It encodes CASSPGRGNQPQHF.

The chain recombines TRBV7-9 with TRBJ2-3; D is unclear. CDR3 size: 15 residues. V was pared by 4 bases and J by 4 bases, with 15 bases between. CDR1 and CDR2 from the germline V gene are SEHNR and FQNEAQ (reference sequence). In DNA form, the CDR3 reads TGTGCCAGCAGCTCACTTTTTCGACCCCCAGATACGCAGTATTTT. This sequence encodes CASSSLFRPPDTQYF.

This rearrangement joins TRBV4-2 to TRBJ2-7; 11 bases are shared with TRBD2. The V and J ends lost 1 base and 4 bases, in that order; junction bases with no gene match: 3. The CDR3 length is 15 residues. The germline CDR1 and CDR2 sequences are LGHNA and YNFKEQ. In DNA form, the CDR3 reads TGTGCCAGCAGCCAAGTAGGGACTAGCGGTTACGAGCAGTACTTC. This codes for CASSQVGTSGYEQYF.

V gene TRBV18 combines with J gene TRBJ2-3; D is ambiguous. The length of the CDR3 is 16 residues. Germline V gene lookup returns CDR1 KGHSH and CDR2 LQKENI. Trimming pared 5 bases from V and 2 bases from J, leaving 17 bases between. The DNA of the CDR3 is TGTGCCAGCTCAGCAACGTCCGGGCCGGCCACAGATACGCAGTATTTT. Amino acids: CASSATSGPATDTQYF.

This clone was seen once. This sequence joins TRBV28 and TRBJ1-1, with TRBD1 as a possible D gene (5 bases). This CDR3 contains 14 residues. Germline V gene data show CDR1 as MDHEN and CDR2 as SYDVKM. V was trimmed by 3 bases and J by 1 base, leaving 9 bases between them. CDR3 loop: CASSFRASNTEAFF. The CDR3, as DNA: TGTGCCAGCAGTTTCAGGGCGTCGAACACTGAAGCTTTCTTT.

This chain joins TRBV6-1 and TRBJ1-1; D call uncertain. Looked up from germline, CDR1 is MNHNS and CDR2 is SASEGT. Trimming removed 8 bases from V and 7 bases from J, with 8 bases in between. This CDR3 region has 10 residues. The CDR3 DNA sequence: TGTGCCAGCCCGGGGTTTGAAGCTTTCTTT. Translation: CASPGFEAFF.

V is TRBV4-1 and J is TRBJ1-1; D is ambiguous. The CDR3 runs 16 residues. From germline, CDR1 is MGHRA and CDR2 YSYEKL. The V end lost 1 base, the J end lost 1 base, and 13 bases lay between the germline ends. The CDR3 loop reads CASSQVPLGTNTEAFF. The CDR3 bases are TGCGCCAGCAGCCAAGTCCCGTTAGGTACGAACACTGAAGCTTTCTTT.

CDR3 loop: CASRDTGLNTEAFF. The CDR3, as DNA: TGTGCCAGTAGGGATACAGGGTTGAACACTGAAGCTTTCTTT. J is TRBJ1-1 and V is TRBV19; tentative D call: TRBD1 (6 bases). Deletions cut 6 bases from V and 0 bases from J, with 11 bases between. Germline CDR1 is LNHDA and CDR2 is SQIVND (reference sequence). This CDR3 region has 14 residues.

This chain joins TRBV28 and TRBJ1-4; TRBD1 agrees at 7 bases. J gave up 4 bases and V 6 bases, and 11 bases lay outside the gene matches. Germline lookup yields CDR1 MDHEN and CDR2 SYDVKM. The CDR3 length is 16 residues. The CDR3 loop is CASSPVSGGVNEKLFF. CDR3 bases: TGTGCCAGCAGCCCCGTATCAGGGGGAGTTAATGAAAAACTGTTTTTT.

As concerns this clone: One junction end does not reproduce the germline sequence, and a read error may be involved. The DNA for the CDR3 is TGTGCCAGCAGCTTAGCGAAGGGGCCTCCGTGTTTC. Translation gives CASSLAKGPPCF. The chain joins TRBV7-9 to TRBJ1-2, with D possibly being TRBD1 (5 bases). CDR1 is SEHNR and CDR2 is FQNEAQ in the germline V gene (reference sequence). The CDR3 consists of 12 residues.

The CDR3 loop is CASSLAGGEQYF. CDR3 coding DNA: TGTGCCAGCAGCTTAGCAGGAGGCGAGCAGTACTTC. This chain uses TRBV7-9 with TRBJ2-7; TRBD2 is a possible D gene (5 bases). The CDR3 extends over 12 amino acids. The V gene lost 0 bases and the J gene lost 6 bases, with 6 bases spanning the gap. Germline loops: CDR1 SEHNR, CDR2 FQNEAQ (reference sequence).

This chain uses TRBV11-2 with TRBJ2-5; D not resolved. Germline V lookup: CDR1 SGHAT, CDR2 FQNNGV. V was pared by 5 bases and J by 10 bases, with 11 bases between. This CDR3 comprises 11 residues. In nucleotides, the CDR3 is TGTGCCAGCAGCCCGAATTGGGACCAGTACTTC. It yields the protein CASSPNWDQYF.

There are a few counts of this clone. This chain connects TRBV30 to TRBJ2-3, with D possibly being TRBD1 (5 bases). Germline CDR1 reads GTSNPN; CDR2 reads SVGIG (reference sequence). The length of the CDR3 is 14 residues. The V end was cut by 4 bases, the J end by 2 bases, with 13 bases between. CDR3: CAWKWGGSTDTQYF. CDR3 bases: TGTGCCTGGAAATGGGGCGGTTCCACAGATACGCAGTATTTT.